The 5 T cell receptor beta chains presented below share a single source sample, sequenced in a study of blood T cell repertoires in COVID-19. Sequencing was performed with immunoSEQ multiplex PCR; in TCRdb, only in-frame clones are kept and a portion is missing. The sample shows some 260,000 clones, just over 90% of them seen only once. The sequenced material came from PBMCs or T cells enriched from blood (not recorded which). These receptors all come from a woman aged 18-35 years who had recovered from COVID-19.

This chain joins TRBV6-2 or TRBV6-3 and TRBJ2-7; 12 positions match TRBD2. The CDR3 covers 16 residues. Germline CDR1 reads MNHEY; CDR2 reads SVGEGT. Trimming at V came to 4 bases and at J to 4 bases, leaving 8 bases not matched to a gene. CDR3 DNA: TGTGCCAGCAGTTCTGAACTAGCGGGAGGCCTTTACGAGCAGTACTTC. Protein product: CASSSELAGGLYEQYF.

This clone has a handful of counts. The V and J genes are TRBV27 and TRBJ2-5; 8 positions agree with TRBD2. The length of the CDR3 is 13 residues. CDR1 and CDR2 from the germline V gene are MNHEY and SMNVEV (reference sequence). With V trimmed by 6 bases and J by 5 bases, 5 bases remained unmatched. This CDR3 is CASSSTSGETQYF. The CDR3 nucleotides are TGTGCCAGCAGCAGTACTAGCGGCGAGACCCAGTACTTC.

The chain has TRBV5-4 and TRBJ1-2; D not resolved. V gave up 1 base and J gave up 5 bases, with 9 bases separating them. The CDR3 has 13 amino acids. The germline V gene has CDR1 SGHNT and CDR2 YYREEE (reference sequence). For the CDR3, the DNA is TGTGCCAGCAGCTTGAACACCGATTATGGCTACACCTTC. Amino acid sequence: CASSLNTDYGYTF.

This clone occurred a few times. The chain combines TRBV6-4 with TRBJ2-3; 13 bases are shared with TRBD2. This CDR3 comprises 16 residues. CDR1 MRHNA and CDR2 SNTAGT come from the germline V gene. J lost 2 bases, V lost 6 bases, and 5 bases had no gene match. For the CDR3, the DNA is TGTGCCAGCAGCGATACTAGCGGGAGGGCCACAGATACGCAGTATTTT. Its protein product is CASSDTSGRATDTQYF.

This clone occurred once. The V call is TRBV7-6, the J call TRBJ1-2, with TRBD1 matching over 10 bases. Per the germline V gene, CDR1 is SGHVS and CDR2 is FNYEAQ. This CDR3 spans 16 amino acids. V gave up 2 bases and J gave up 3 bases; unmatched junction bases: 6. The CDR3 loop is CASSLFPGTGDYGYTF. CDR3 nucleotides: TGTGCCAGCAGCTTATTTCCCGGGACAGGGGACTATGGCTACACCTTC.